Listed below are T cell receptor beta chains from one sample, sequenced in a study of T cells after yellow fever vaccination. One entry per CDR3 protein, called by TCRdb with MiXCR from the 5' RACE reads. The sample lists some 560,000 distinct CDR3 sequences; about 19% were seen once. Sequenced here: PBMCs, sampled 15 days after the yellow fever booster vaccination. These receptor sequences come from a man aged 30-40 years who received the YFV17D yellow fever vaccine. Each CDR3 is given with its conserved first and last residue. Only part of the rows carry a size: once, few, many, or a class if the clone is expanded.

size: few
J: TRBJ1-4
length: 14
V: TRBV7-9
CDR3: CASSLPGQSEKLFF

size: -
J: TRBJ2-6
length: 19
V: TRBV9
CDR3: CASSGGDSGSYSGANVLTF

size: -
J: TRBJ1-5
length: 14
V: TRBV7-8
CDR3: CASSFDRVTQPQHF

size: -
J: TRBJ2-1
length: 13
V: TRBV27
CDR3: CASSAVRGDEQFF

size: -
J: TRBJ1-3
length: 11
V: TRBV20-1
CDR3: CSAPDGQTIYF

size: -
J: TRBJ2-3
length: 17
V: TRBV7-8
CDR3: CASSPGQGAFLTDTQYF

size: -
J: TRBJ1-5
length: 14
V: TRBV20-1
CDR3: CSADRGSVNQPQHF

size: -
J: TRBJ1-2
length: 11
V: TRBV7-9
CDR3: CASRRTGGYTF

size: -
J: TRBJ2-7
length: 13
V: TRBV28
CDR3: CASSLASSLEQYF

size: few
J: TRBJ2-3
length: 16
V: TRBV6-2/TRBV6-3
CDR3: CASSYPRGLGGDTQYF

size: -
J: TRBJ2-1
length: 17
V: TRBV6-2/TRBV6-3
CDR3: CASRSRIAGGPYNEQFF

size: -
J: TRBJ2-5
length: 15
V: TRBV5-1
CDR3: CASSLAAGASETQYF

size: few
J: TRBJ2-7
length: 13
V: TRBV7-2
CDR3: CASSQVAAYEQYF

size: -
J: TRBJ2-7
length: 15
V: TRBV7-9
CDR3: CASSPAAGTSYEQYF

size: few
J: TRBJ1-5
length: 14
V: TRBV10-3
CDR3: CAITEDREGQPQHF

size: few
J: TRBJ1-5
length: 13
V: TRBV12-3/TRBV12-4
CDR3: CASSLGGAQPQHF

size: -
J: TRBJ2-7
length: 13
V: TRBV20-1
CDR3: CSAHLQGAYEQYF

size: -
J: TRBJ2-5
length: 13
V: TRBV10-3
CDR3: CAISEAGEETQYF

size: few
J: TRBJ2-1
length: 19
V: TRBV28
CDR3: CASSSNTGRLGTLYNEQFF

size: -
J: TRBJ2-1
length: 13
V: TRBV12-3/TRBV12-4
CDR3: CASSHRPNNEQFF

size: few
J: TRBJ2-1
length: 14
V: TRBV6-4
CDR3: CASSDSNQFNEQFF

size: few
J: TRBJ2-5
length: 15
V: TRBV6-1
CDR3: CASSPPGAGRETQYF